This note documents a single T cell receptor beta chain sequence. The antigen this receptor binds is unknown. No base quality values were provided; no much bigger clone lies one nucleotide off. The data originate from a study of shared clonotypes between healthy human individuals (dated by TCRdb to between 2020 and 2021). Regarding the complete study: Two women and a few men aged 18 to 49 years were included in the cohort. Blood TCR repertoires of roughly 5 healthy adults were deeply sequenced to estimate repertoire size and the extent of clonotype sharing between individuals. Each donor's leukapheresis produced roughly between roughly 0.94 and 9.5 billion PBMCs. To increase sequencing depth and limit assay-specific biases, different laboratories used diverse techniques to prepare libraries and sequence TCR repertoires. For each donor, CD4 naive and CD4 memory were each given three plates, CD8 naive was given two plates, and CD8 memory was given one plate.

V has 0 bases trimmed and J has 7 bases trimmed; junction bases matching no gene number 3. The CDR3 has 14 amino acids, counting the end cysteine and phenylalanine. The entry retains the CDR3 DNA only, 42 bases that are in frame from base 1. Taken from the germline V gene (reference sequence), the CDR1 and CDR2 loops are SGHNT and YYREEE. The full study reports these points: Naive subsets generally had larger estimated clonotype richness than memory subsets. When several donors were compared, the shared fraction of clonotypes was around 5.1% for naive CD4, approximately 3.5% for naive CD8, roughly 2.3% for memory CD4, and roughly 0.4% for memory CD8. Pairwise subsampling led to the expectation that sequencing depth would affect the degree of clonotype sharing among donors. Sampling was restricted to blood, and TCR repertoires in tissue are likely to differ from TCR repertoires in blood. Compared with non-shared clonotypes, the clonotypes found in all four sorted-subset donors had higher generation probabilities. Even with the large sequencing depth, rarefaction of the sorted-subset datasets indicated that sequencing was incomplete. Because the study included a small number of donors, the genetic and exposure-history diversity represented was limited.

The donors were healthy, HIV-negative adults with no recently reported acute infections or vaccinations. Every donor was a Caucasian adult living in Nashville, Tennessee, USA. CD4+ T cells were enriched by magnetic negative selection, after which naive cells were positively selected on CD45RA and the negative fraction was taken as the memory subset. Blood was collected by leukapheresis, and PBMCs were isolated by Ficoll-Histopaque density gradient centrifugation and then cryopreserved in liquid nitrogen vapor phase. Purity and quantity of every magnetically sorted T cell population were checked by analytical flow cytometry. Genomic DNA was isolated from every sorted fraction and measured by UV absorbance on a Nanodrop 2000c. Using the deep immunoSEQ assay, multiplex PCR amplified TCR CDR3 regions from genomic DNA. Extracted genomic DNA from each cell subset was spread evenly across all wells of several immunoSEQ 96-well plates, with each plate serving as a replicate. For sorted subsets, around 200 ng genomic DNA, equal to 30,000 or so T cell genomes, was loaded into each replicate PCR. Purified libraries were measured with a Qubit 3.0 fluorometer, size-checked on a Bioanalyzer 2100, and measured again with the KAPA Library Quantification kit. Every immunoSEQ 96-well plate was sequenced on a dedicated single-read 150-cycle Illumina NextSeq 550 flow cell. Per the authors' processing: The immunoSEQ output contained only junctional sequences without quality scores, so filtering could not match that applied to full-length reads. Sequences were annotated with PyIR, a Python wrapper for IgBLAST v1.9, using IMGT germline references to assign V/J genes and CDR3. Reads with weak V/J assignments (E-value above 1e-6), missing CDR3, stop codons, out-of-frame junctions, or ambiguous translated residues were removed. A V3J clonotype was defined by an identical inferred V gene, J gene, and CDR3 amino acid sequence. To compute the percentage overlap between repertoires, the number of shared unique clonotypes was divided by the size of the smaller repertoire. Richness of each repertoire was evaluated using RTK rarefaction, the Chao1 estimator, and Recon v2.1 estimates of unobserved clonotypes. For all TCRbeta clonotypes obtained by the gDNA method from a handful of donors, generation probabilities were computed with OLGA. The table comes from immuneACCESS by way of TCRdb, which keeps in-frame sequences with V and J called. Part of the clones is missing from these tables; in studies checked, under half for an unresolved V gene and the rest for unknown reasons. Clone size and V and J calls were adopted from that table, with D and trimming inferred from the DNA. A total of 1 million to 1.3 million clones appear in this sample, 75% to 85% of them only once. Of the sample, roughly 0.57% is held by the ten largest clones.

Sequencing used memory CD4+ T cells from PBMCs. The cell subset or site label, read with the paper, signifies: CD45RA-negative fraction. The receptor was isolated from a man aged 18-30 years in good health. Some clones in this sample may be carry-over from other donors' samples. This chain joins TRBV5-4 to TRBJ1-4; 7 central nucleotides agree with TRBD1. CDR3 loop: CASSLVGDSEKLFF. The DNA is TGTGCCAGCAGCTTGGTAGGGGACAGTGAAAAACTGTTTTTT.